The clone carrying this T cell receptor beta chain was seen more than once but under ten times. In the authors' methods: Reference gene primer amplification gave estimated nucleated cell counts. Measured with immunoSEQ multiplex PCR; TCRdb has only the in-frame clones, and not every one. That table furnishes V, J and clone size, whereas the DNA furnished D and trimming. The sample contains more than 150,000 clones, roughly four fifths of which appear only once. Looked up from germline, CDR1 is MNHNS and CDR2 is SASEGT. The CDR3 runs to 13 residues. V was trimmed by 3 bases and J by 5 bases, leaving 11 bases between them. The data were taken from a study of blood T cell repertoires in COVID-19. Turning to the study itself: The origin of the acute and convalescent COVID-19 samples was the United States, Italy and Spain. Nucleic acid was either cDNA or gDNA, and it came from T cells, B-cell-depleted T cells, or PBMCs.

Sequencing used peripheral blood. The rearrangement uses TRBV6-1 and TRBJ2-7, with D perhaps matching TRBD1 (5 bases). This TCR derives from a man between 50 and 59 years old who had recovered from COVID-19. The CDR3 spells CASSDPGQDEQYF. CDR3 in DNA: TGTGCCAGCAGTGACCCCGGACAAGACGAGCAGTACTTC.